A single T cell receptor beta chain is shown here with its context. These data originate in a study of blood T cell repertoires in COVID-19. Study context: COVID-19 samples from acute and convalescent phases originated in the United States, Italy and Spain. PBMCs, B-cell-depleted T cells, or T cells provided the cDNA or gDNA that made up the material.

The method was immunoSEQ multiplex PCR; TCRdb's version includes in-frame clones alone and lacks a portion of them. The sample contains roughly 170,000 clones, around four fifths of which appear only once. This CDR3 is built from 15 residues. V was clipped by 4 bases and J by 2 bases; unmatched bases: 5. CDR1 and CDR2 (germline): LNHDA, SQIVND (reference sequence). The sample consisted of peripheral blood. V is TRBV19 and J is TRBJ2-3; 8 nucleotides line up with TRBD2. The sequence was collected from a man aged 40-55 years who had recovered from COVID-19. CDR3 sequence reads: CASSNVAGTTDTQYF. The CDR3 coding sequence is TGTGCCAGTAGTAATGTAGCGGGGACCACAGATACGCAGTATTTT.